The next 9 T cell receptor beta chains were all read from a single sample in a study of cytotoxic CD8 clonotypes in ibrutinib-treated CLL. Assay: immunoSEQ multiplex PCR; the TCRdb copy retains only in-frame clones and omits some. The table shows 200,000 to 250,000 clones, with more than 75% occurring only once. This material consisted of PBMCs, taken after 12 months of ibrutinib treatment. Every receptor here comes from a human donor with chronic lymphocytic leukemia.

This clone was seen a few times. This chain uses TRBV5-4 with TRBJ2-5; D perhaps matches TRBD2 (6 bases). The CDR3 has 16 amino acids. CDR1 is SGHNT and CDR2 is YYREEE in the germline V gene (reference sequence). The ends were cut back, 0 bases at V and 2 bases at J, with 14 bases in the middle. The CDR3 loop reads CASSLGGAGQQETQYF. CDR3 nucleotides: TGTGCCAGCAGCTTGGGGGGCGCGGGGCAACAAGAGACCCAGTACTTC.

The chain uses TRBV4-1 and TRBJ2-5; D is ambiguous. The CDR3 contains 13 residues. The germline V and J ends were trimmed by 0 bases and 5 bases, with 7 bases remaining between them. Germline V lookup: CDR1 MGHRA, CDR2 YSYEKL. The CDR3 DNA is TGCGCCAGCAGCCAAGATAACCGCGAGACCCAGTACTTC. Amino acid sequence: CASSQDNRETQYF.

The CDR3 reads CASSLDSRETQYF. DNA for the CDR3: TGCGCCAGCAGCTTGGATAGCCGGGAGACCCAGTACTTC. The gene calls are TRBV5-1 and TRBJ2-5, with D hard to call. The CDR3 covers 13 residues. Looked up from germline, CDR1 is SGHRS and CDR2 is YFSETQ. With 0 bases removed from V and 5 bases from J, the gap between germline ends came to 8 bases. The whole variable domain, filled in from reference TRBV5-1 and TRBJ2-5, reads KAGVTQTPRYLIKTRGQQVTLSCSPISGHRSVSWYQQTPGQGLQFLFEYFSETQRNKGNFPGRFSGRQFSNSRSEMNVSTLELGDSALYLCASSLDSRETQYFGPGTRLLVL.

The chain recombines TRBV18 with TRBJ2-5; 11 nucleotides line up with TRBD2. The germline gives CDR1 KGHSH, CDR2 LQKENI. With V trimmed by 2 bases and J by 3 bases, 5 bases remained unmatched. This CDR3 region has 16 residues. The DNA for the CDR3 is TGTGCCAGCTCACCAATAGCGGGAGGGGCTAAAGAGACCCAGTACTTC. It codes for CASSPIAGGAKETQYF. The entire variable domain, with the rest obtained from reference TRBV18 and TRBJ2-5, is as follows: NAGVMQNPRHLVRRRGQEARLRCSPMKGHSHVYWYRQLPEEGLKFMVYLQKENIIDESGMPKERFSAEFPKEGPSILRIQQVVRGDSAAYFCASSPIAGGAKETQYFGPGTRLLVL.

This chain connects TRBV5-4 to TRBJ2-3; 11 bases are a match to TRBD2. The junction had 3 bases not matched to a gene; V was cut back by 4 bases and J by 5 bases. The CDR3 contains 14 residues. Per the germline V gene, CDR1 is SGHNT and CDR2 is YYREEE (reference sequence). In DNA, the CDR3 is TGTGCCAGCAGCATAGCGGGGGGGCGAGATACGCAGTATTTT. Translation gives CASSIAGGRDTQYF.

The rearrangement joins TRBV4-1 to TRBJ1-5; D possibly corresponds to TRBD1 (5 bases). This CDR3 region has 17 residues. V shed 2 bases and J shed 5 bases, with 19 bases lying between them. Germline V CDR1 and CDR2: MGHRA, YSYEKL. CDR3 sequence (DNA): TGCGCCAGCAGCCAACGACAGCTGCTGGGGCGGTATCAGCCCCAGCATTTT. The encoded protein is CASSQRQLLGRYQPQHF.

In regard to this clone: The junction shows a germline mismatch at one end, possibly a read error. The chain has TRBV28 and TRBJ1-2; TRBD1 matches 9 bases. This CDR3 region has 11 residues. Germline-derived CDR1 and CDR2 are MDHEN and SYDVKM. The CDR3 here is CASSAWTGEAF. Here the CDR3 DNA reads TGTGCCAGCAGTGCCTGGACAGGGGAGGCCTTC.

The J gene is TRBJ1-2, the V gene TRBV7-6; D is perhaps TRBD1 (5 bases). V gave up 0 bases and J gave up 5 bases, with 7 bases separating them. The CDR3 totals 13 residues. CDR1 is SGHVS, CDR2 FNYEAQ, per germline. The CDR3 DNA follows: TGTGCCAGCAGCTTAGCGCAGGGTTATGGCTACACCTTC. Translated, it gives CASSLAQGYGYTF.

The chain couples TRBV30 to TRBJ2-1; D is possibly TRBD1 or TRBD2 (5 bases each). V was pared by 5 bases and J by 4 bases, with 9 bases between. From germline, CDR1 is GTSNPN and CDR2 SVGIG (reference sequence). This CDR3 spans 12 amino acids. As DNA, the CDR3 is TGTGCCTGGGGGACGTTTTACAATGAGCAGTTCTTC. Amino acids: CAWGTFYNEQFF.